This T cell receptor beta chain comes out of a study of early T cells in non-severe SARS-CoV-2 infection. Study context: Investigators sequenced bulk RNA drawn from unsorted whole blood, and chains remained unpaired. Broader study findings: VDJdb matches were skewed toward anti-spike CD8 T cell responses.

Points on this clonotype: What it binds is unknown.

This CDR3 has 15 residues. With 4 bases clipped from V and 4 bases from J, the junction kept 9 bases outside the gene matches. CDR1 LGHNA and CDR2 YSLEER come from the germline V gene. Individual cDNA molecules were tagged with unique molecular identifiers, the study reported. Via MiXCR, TCRdb re-called the 5' RACE reads, giving one row per CDR3 protein. The sample carries roughly 100,000 distinct CDR3 sequences, approximately 13% recorded once. The chain carries TRBV4-3 and TRBJ2-7; 8 bases map to TRBD1. This receptor was taken from an adult who was a healthcare worker with PCR-confirmed SARS-CoV-2 infection or an uninfected control (not recorded which). Input material: whole blood. The DNA of the CDR3 is TGCGCCAGCAGCCGGACAGGGTCGGGGGCATACGAGCAGTACTTC. It specifies CASSRTGSGAYEQYF.